Listed here is a single TCR beta chain. The data derive from a study of blood T cell repertoires in COVID-19. Study summary: Samples of COVID-19 (acute and convalescent) were obtained from the United States, Italy and Spain. PBMCs, B-cell-depleted T cells, or T cells provided the cDNA or gDNA that made up the material.

Seattle participants joined during active infection and were tracked over time. The CDR3 is 19 amino acids. The V gene end was trimmed by 4 bases and the J gene end by 0 bases; junction bases not matched to a gene: 7. Germline values: CDR1 SGHVS, CDR2 FQNEAQ. As handled by the study authors: Cell counts per sample came from amplifying reference gene primers. TCRdb keeps only in-frame clones here, not all; method: immunoSEQ multiplex PCR. That table gives V, J and clone size, and the DNA gave D and trimming. The sample lists about 230,000 clones; about 82% were seen once. Source material: peripheral blood. The chain recombines TRBV7-8 with TRBJ2-1, with TRBD2 identical over 15 bases. This receptor was identified in a man in his forties or fifties with COVID-19, enrolled during active disease. The CDR3 bases are TGTGCCAGCAGCTCGGGACTAGCGGGGGGTTCCAGCTCCTACAATGAGCAGTTCTTC. Translation: CASSSGLAGGSSSYNEQFF.